This T cell receptor beta chain was found in a study of T cell responses to AZD1222 COVID-19 vaccine. Germline loops: CDR1 SGHDT, CDR2 YYEEEE. The CDR3 consists of 16 residues. Between the trimmed V and J ends, which lost 4 bases and 0 bases, there was a span of 16 bases. In its sample, this clone was seen a few times. TCRdb keeps only in-frame clones here, not all; method: immunoSEQ multiplex PCR. This table holds about 150,000 clones, over 75% found once. The sequence was collected from an adult who received the MenACWY meningococcal vaccine as a control. The chain employs TRBV5-6 and TRBJ1-1, with D perhaps matching TRBD1 (6 bases). The sequenced sample was peripheral blood, obtained 28 days after the second dose of the MenACWY control vaccine. CDR3 region: CASSAPGALVNTEAFF. In DNA form, the CDR3 reads TGTGCCAGCAGCGCCCCAGGGGCTTTGGTGAACACTGAAGCTTTCTTT. Full variable domain (rest looked up from reference TRBV5-6 and TRBJ1-1): DAGVTQSPTHLIKTRGQQVTLRCSPKSGHDTVSWYQQALGQGPQFIFQYYEEEERQRGNFPDRFSGHQFPNYSSELNVNALLLGDSALYLCASSAPGALVNTEAFFGQGTRLTVV.